The clone carrying this TCR beta chain has ten or more counts. What it binds is not known. The data are from a study of CD8 T cells in ankylosing spondylitis. Points from the study as a whole: Characteristic of ankylosing spondylitis blood, it appeared, was a TCR beta motif comprising roughly 8 highly homologous variants. Disease-linked clones reportedly showed significant enrichment in matched ankylosing spondylitis synovial fluid.

This CDR3 is built from 14 residues. With 5 bases removed from V and 5 bases from J, the gap between germline ends came to 13 bases. Preparation of TCR beta libraries was done by quantitative 5'-RACE with molecular barcodes. Each CDR3 protein is one row after TCRdb ran MiXCR on the 5' RACE reads. This repertoire shows 700,000 to 1,000,000 distinct CDR3 sequences, over 9.5% found once; its top ten account for 0.45% to 0.6%. The sample comprised blood, either unsorted or a sorted T cell fraction (not recorded which). This chain joins TRBV12-3 or TRBV12-4 and TRBJ1-5; maybe TRBD1 (5 bases). This clonotype was obtained from a male donor with ankylosing spondylitis. The CDR3 reads CASSRPGPYQPQHF. CDR3 nucleotide sequence: TGTGCCAGCAGTCGACCGGGACCCTATCAGCCCCAGCATTTT.